This entry features one T cell receptor (beta chain) sequence. Germline CDR1 is SQVTM and CDR2 is ANQGSEA. Trimming stripped 5 bases from V and 0 bases from J, with 14 bases between. CDR3 length: 15 residues. In the source study's methods: Amplifying reference gene primers gave estimates of nucleated cell counts. TCRdb's table, derived via immunoSEQ multiplex PCR, lists solely in-frame clones and lacks some. The DNA gave D and trimming, while V, J and clone size come from that table. The sample yields over 300,000 clones, around nine tenths seen once. The data were taken from a study of blood T cell repertoires in COVID-19. Overall study context: Sources were T cells, B-cell-depleted T cells, or PBMCs; the material itself was cDNA or gDNA.

Participant ages covered roughly 18 to 89 years across 24 US areas. Two consecutive negative NP/OP PCR tests, clearance, or resolved symptoms defined Cohort 3 recovery. Sequencing was performed on PBMCs or T cells enriched from blood (not recorded which). The origin of this receptor is a woman aged 25 to 39 who had recovered from COVID-19. The chain is built from TRBV29-1 and TRBJ1-3, with a weak D call TRBD1 (6 bases). The DNA of the CDR3 is TGCAGCGTTAGTTCCGGGACAAGCTCTGGAAACACCATATATTTT. Translation: CSVSSGTSSGNTIYF.